These 20 T cell receptor beta chains were all obtained from the same sample, sequenced in a study of blood T cell repertoires in COVID-19. Sequencing used immunoSEQ multiplex PCR; TCRdb keeps in-frame clones, though not all of them. This table holds tens of thousands of clones, roughly four fifths found once. Sequenced sample: peripheral blood. Source of these receptors: a woman aged 55-70 years with acute or convalescent COVID-19.

The chain combines TRBV30 with TRBJ2-7; D might be TRBD1 (5 bases). The ends were cut back, 4 bases at V and 1 base at J, with 14 bases in the middle. The CDR3 runs 14 residues. Germline V gives CDR1 GTSNPN, CDR2 SVGIG (reference sequence). The CDR3, as DNA: TGTGCCTGGAACAGGACCCCGCGTTCCTACGAGCAGTACTTC. This sequence encodes CAWNRTPRSYEQYF.

The chain uses TRBV6-1 and TRBJ1-2; 10 bases are shared with TRBD1. Trimming removed 1 base from V and 8 bases from J; junction bases left unmatched: 4. Germline V gene sequence: CDR1 MNHNS, CDR2 SASEGT. The CDR3 is made up of 14 amino acids. The CDR3 sequence: CASSEGQGAWGYTF. CDR3 in DNA: TGTGCCAGCAGTGAAGGACAGGGGGCTTGGGGCTACACCTTC.

V usage is TRBV6-1 and J usage is TRBJ1-2; 8 nucleotides agree with TRBD1. This CDR3 comprises 13 residues. Germline V lookup: CDR1 MNHNS, CDR2 SASEGT. J was trimmed by 8 bases and V by 6 bases; bases with no gene match: 8. The CDR3 protein is CASRTKTGEGYTF. DNA of the CDR3: TGTGCCAGCAGGACCAAGACAGGGGAGGGCTACACCTTC.

The chain couples TRBV6-5 to TRBJ1-1; D unresolved. V gave up 2 bases and J gave up 0 bases, with 10 bases separating them. CDR1 is MNHEY, CDR2 SVGAGI, per germline. CDR3 length: 15 residues. In nucleotides, the CDR3 is TGTGCCAGCAGTTACGGCCAGAACATGAACACTGAAGCTTTCTTT. It encodes CASSYGQNMNTEAFF.

With regard to this clone: A read error may produce the germline difference seen at one junction end. The chain carries TRBV25-1 and TRBJ1-4; no clear D gene. In germline, CDR1 is MGHDK, CDR2 SYGVNS. The CDR3 totals 11 residues. Written as DNA, the CDR3 is TGTGCCAGCACCAGCGGGGAAATACTGTTTTTT. It translates to CASTSGEILFF.

The chain has TRBV2 and TRBJ2-3; 8 bases fit TRBD2. This CDR3 is built from 19 residues. Germline V CDR1 and CDR2: SNHLY, FYNNEI. Trimming took 2 bases from V and 4 from J; bases not matched to a gene: 17. DNA for the CDR3: TGTGCCAGCAGTGAACCCATCGGCGATTGGCGGGGGGTCTCAGATACGCAGTATTTT. Translation gives CASSEPIGDWRGVSDTQYF.

This sequence joins TRBV3-1 (or the pseudogene TRBV3-2) and TRBJ2-1, with TRBD2 identical over 13 bases. The CDR3 is 15 residues long. CDR1 and CDR2 (germline): LGHDT, YNNKEL (reference sequence). V lost 5 bases, J lost 5 bases, and 3 bases stayed unmatched. This CDR3 is CASSTSGGANNEQFF. CDR3 coding DNA: TGTGCCAGCAGCACTAGCGGGGGGGCCAACAATGAGCAGTTCTTC.

CDR3 sequence: CASSYESDRDLFF. The CDR3 DNA reads as TGTGCCAGCAGTTACGAATCAGACAGGGACCTGTTTTTT. This chain links TRBV6-5 with TRBJ1-4, with 7 bases fitting TRBD1. Per the germline V gene, CDR1 is MNHEY and CDR2 is SVGAGI. The CDR3 runs 13 residues. V trimming: 2 bases; J trimming: 14 bases; junction bases outside the gene matches: 8.

V gene TRBV7-3 combines with J gene TRBJ1-1; D not resolved. The V end lost 5 bases, the J end lost 4 bases, and 11 bases lay between the germline ends. This CDR3 comprises 13 residues. Per the germline V gene, CDR1 is SGHTA and CDR2 is FQGTGA. This CDR3 reads CASSRSPTTEAFF. CDR3 DNA: TGTGCCAGCAGCCGTAGTCCAACCACTGAAGCTTTCTTT.

The chain has TRBV6-2 or TRBV6-3 and TRBJ1-3; D is undetermined. This CDR3 contains 14 residues. Trimming removed 2 bases from V and 0 bases from J, with 5 bases in between. Germline V gene sequence: CDR1 MNHEY, CDR2 SVGEGT. The CDR3 sequence is CASSYLSSGNTIYF. CDR3 nucleotide sequence: TGTGCCAGCAGTTACCTCAGCTCTGGAAACACCATATATTTT.

The chain recombines TRBV27 with TRBJ2-1; 14 positions agree with TRBD2. Germline trimming cut 4 bases from V and 6 bases from J; bases unmatched to any gene: 8. Per the germline V gene, CDR1 is MNHEY and CDR2 is SMNVEV (reference sequence). The length of the CDR3 is 17 residues. The CDR3 is CASSSRLAGGPFNEQFF. For the CDR3, the DNA is TGTGCCAGCAGTTCCCGACTAGCGGGGGGGCCCTTCAATGAGCAGTTCTTC.

The CDR3 here is CAISRDYTEAFF. CDR3 in DNA: TGTGCCATCAGCCGGGACTACACTGAAGCTTTCTTT. The rearrangement uses TRBV10-3 and TRBJ1-1; possibly TRBD1 for D (5 bases). This CDR3 contains 12 residues. V dropped 6 bases and J dropped 3 bases, with 8 bases sitting between them. Germline V gene sequence: CDR1 ENHRY, CDR2 SYGVKD.

The J gene is TRBJ2-2, the V gene TRBV6-2 or TRBV6-3, with D unresolved. This CDR3 has 16 residues. Germline CDR1 and CDR2: MNHEY and SVGEGT. Trimming shortened V by 4 bases and J by 7 bases, and 19 bases separated the two germline ends. CDR3 protein: CASSFRPGGGSGELFF. Written as DNA, the CDR3 is TGTGCCAGCAGTTTTCGGCCCGGTGGCGGAAGCGGGGAGCTGTTTTTT.

This chain connects TRBV2 to TRBJ1-2, with 7 bases fitting TRBD1. There are 15 residues in the CDR3. From germline, CDR1 is SNHLY and CDR2 FYNNEI. The V and J ends lost 6 bases and 5 bases, in that order; junction bases with no gene match: 12. In DNA form, the CDR3 reads TGTGCCAGCAGCCAACTTTCAGGGGGTTCATATGGCTACACCTTC. This translates into CASSQLSGGSYGYTF.

J is TRBJ1-2 and V is TRBV12-1; the D call in the table, TRBD1, was not verified against the DNA. TRBV12-1 is flagged as a pseudogene. This CDR3 has 19 amino acids. In nucleotides, the CDR3 is TGTGCCAGCAGCCCGAAAGAGGTCTCATGCCGGACAGGCGACTATGGCTACACCTTC. Its translation is CASSPKEVSCRTGDYGYTF.

The rearrangement joins TRBV19 to TRBJ2-2, with TRBD2 identical over 14 bases. The CDR3 is 16 amino acids. Germline trimming cut 3 bases from V and 6 bases from J; bases unmatched to any gene: 3. Germline values: CDR1 LNHDA, CDR2 SQIVND (reference sequence). The CDR3 loop is CASSIPGLAGAGELFF. CDR3 sequence (DNA): TGTGCCAGTAGTATCCCGGGACTAGCGGGGGCCGGGGAGCTGTTTTTT.

The CDR3 DNA reads TGTGCCACCAGTGATTCGACAGGGGCGAACACCGGGGAGCTGTTTTTT. Translation gives CATSDSTGANTGELFF. This chain connects TRBV24-1 to TRBJ2-2, with TRBD1 identical over 8 bases. This CDR3 comprises 16 residues. Trimming cost V 2 bases and J 0 bases; bases outside gene matches: 1. Germline V gives CDR1 KGHDR, CDR2 SFDVKD.

The chain carries TRBV10-2 and TRBJ1-2, with TRBD1 matching 7 bases. The V gene end was trimmed by 3 bases and the J gene end by 8 bases; junction bases not matched to a gene: 3. The germline V gene encodes CDR1 WSHSY and CDR2 SAAADI. The CDR3 covers 12 residues. The CDR3 protein is CASSEDRVGYTF. The CDR3 nucleotides are TGCGCCAGCAGTGAAGACAGGGTGGGCTACACCTTC.

The J gene is TRBJ2-7, the V gene TRBV9, with 7 bases fitting TRBD1. The CDR3 is made up of 14 amino acids. CDR1 and CDR2 (germline): SGDLS, YYNGEE. V lost 7 bases, J lost 3 bases, and 10 bases stayed unmatched. The CDR3 DNA reads as TGTGCCAGCCCATGGGACAGAGTCTTCTACGAGCAGTACTTC. It codes for CASPWDRVFYEQYF.

In this sample, this clone turned up once. V and J are TRBV5-7 and TRBJ1-2; D is uncertain. TRBV5-7 is placed among ORFs of uncertain function. V lost 5 bases and J 2 bases, leaving 10 bases between the germline ends. The CDR3 loop spans 13 amino acids. CDR3 loop: CASSPLSNYGYTF. The CDR3 DNA reads TGTGCCAGCAGTCCTTTATCCAACTATGGCTACACCTTC.